Below, 13 T cell receptor beta chains from the same sample are listed, as sequenced in a study of radiation and T cells in renal cell carcinoma. The table came from immunoSEQ multiplex PCR; TCRdb's copy has only in-frame clones and leaves some out. The table shows roughly 100,000 clones, with 65% to 90% occurring only once. Time point specified: blood 4 weeks post-SBRT, at nephrectomy. Treatment reported: 15 Gy SBRT to primary tumor, nephrectomy 4 weeks later. This specimen was blood, taken from a patient whose treatment included radiotherapy and nephrectomy. These receptor sequences come from a man between 60 and 75 years old with renal cell carcinoma.

The V and J genes are TRBV14 and TRBJ1-4; 10 bases match TRBD1. Looked up from germline, CDR1 is SGHDN and CDR2 is FVKESK. The CDR3 runs 15 residues. J was trimmed by 7 bases and V by 4 bases; bases with no gene match: 6. CDR3 sequence reads: CASSLWTGGGEKLFF. The CDR3 DNA follows: TGTGCCAGCAGCCTCTGGACAGGGGGTGGTGAAAAACTGTTTTTT.

V is TRBV5-6 and J is TRBJ2-5; 8 bases align to TRBD2. CDR3 length: 15 residues. Germline lookup yields CDR1 SGHDT and CDR2 YYEEEE. V lost 2 bases and J lost 4; bases outside the gene matches: 7. CDR3 bases: TGTGCCAGCAGCTTCATTTGGAGCGGGGGAGAGACCCAGTACTTC. Encoded protein: CASSFIWSGGETQYF. The whole variable domain, remainder taken from reference TRBV5-6 and TRBJ2-5, is DAGVTQSPTHLIKTRGQQVTLRCSPKSGHDTVSWYQQALGQGPQFIFQYYEEEERQRGNFPDRFSGHQFPNYSSELNVNALLLGDSALYLCASSFIWSGGETQYFGPGTRLLVL.

The rearrangement uses TRBV28 and TRBJ1-2; D not certain. Germline-derived CDR1 and CDR2 are MDHEN and SYDVKM. The length of the CDR3 is 11 residues. Trimming removed 5 bases from V and 4 bases from J, with 5 bases in between. The CDR3 spells CASSGSYGYTF. CDR3 sequence (DNA): TGTGCCAGCAGTGGGAGCTATGGCTACACCTTC.

Of note for this clone: Additional DNA sequences in this sample encode the identical CDR3. The rearrangement joins TRBV7-2 to TRBJ1-1, with D possibly being TRBD1 (6 bases). V lost 1 base and J 4 bases, leaving 10 bases between the germline ends. Germline V gene lookup returns CDR1 SGHTA and CDR2 FQGNSA. CDR3 length equals 14 residues. CDR3 bases: TGTGCCAGCAGCTTAGTCGGCAGGGGCACTGAAGCTTTCTTT. This translates into CASSLVGRGTEAFF.

The chain is built from TRBV19 and TRBJ1-5; TRBD1 matches at 9 bases. The length of the CDR3 is 13 residues. V lost 11 bases, J lost 5 bases, and 7 bases stayed unmatched. CDR1 is LNHDA and CDR2 is SQIVND in the germline V gene (reference sequence). CDR3 sequence (DNA): TGTGCCGGAGGGAGACAGGGGGATCAGCCCCAGCATTTT. It is translated as CAGGRQGDQPQHF.

The genes are TRBV4-3 and TRBJ2-5; 10 nucleotides agree with TRBD1. V gave up 4 bases and J gave up 3 bases; unmatched junction bases: 2. From germline, CDR1 is LGHNA and CDR2 YSLEER. The CDR3 sequence is 14 residues long. CDR3 in amino acids: CASSPGTGEETQYF. The DNA of the CDR3 is TGCGCCAGCAGCCCGGGGACAGGGGAAGAGACCCAGTACTTC.

This chain connects TRBV4-1 to TRBJ2-1; a possible D gene is TRBD1 (6 bases). Germline CDR1 is MGHRA and CDR2 is YSYEKL. This CDR3 has 16 amino acids. Deletions cut 1 base from V and 4 bases from J, with 14 bases between. The CDR3 DNA sequence: TGCGCCAGCAGCCAAGGAGGGGGAATGGGGTACAATGAGCAGTTCTTC. This encodes CASSQGGGMGYNEQFF.

The V gene is TRBV6-5, the J gene TRBJ1-1, with no clear D. V was trimmed by 5 bases and J by 3 bases, leaving 10 bases between them. CDR1 MNHEY and CDR2 SVGAGI come from the germline V gene. The CDR3 consists of 13 residues. The CDR3 DNA follows: TGTGCCAGCAGTGAAGTTGCCGACACTGAAGCTTTCTTT. Translating it yields CASSEVADTEAFF.

The chain couples TRBV5-1 to TRBJ2-5, with 7 bases lining up with TRBD1. The CDR3 loop spans 13 amino acids. Trimming removed 5 bases from V and 1 base from J; junction bases left unmatched: 2. Germline CDR1 SGHRS, CDR2 YFSETQ. The CDR3 reads CASRGTVQETQYF. In nucleotides, the CDR3 is TGCGCCAGCAGGGGGACAGTCCAAGAGACCCAGTACTTC. The full variable domain, rest sourced from reference TRBV5-1 and TRBJ2-5, is KAGVTQTPRYLIKTRGQQVTLSCSPISGHRSVSWYQQTPGQGLQFLFEYFSETQRNKGNFPGRFSGRQFSNSRSEMNVSTLELGDSALYLCASRGTVQETQYFGPGTRLLVL.

The sample holds one count of this clone. This sequence joins TRBV2 and TRBJ2-7; D possibly uses TRBD1 or TRBD2 (6 bases each). The ends were cut back, 6 bases at V and 2 bases at J, with 20 bases in the middle. This CDR3 spans 16 amino acids. Germline V lookup: CDR1 SNHLY, CDR2 FYNNEI. This CDR3 reads CASSEQGGGNTYEQYF. CDR3 nucleotide sequence: TGTGCCAGCAGCGAACAGGGCGGAGGGAACACCTACGAGCAGTACTTC.

This clone was seen more than once but under ten times. The chain recombines TRBV10-3 with TRBJ2-7, with 9 bases fitting TRBD2. The V and J ends lost 6 bases and 1 base, in that order; junction bases with no gene match: 10. The CDR3 length is 16 residues. Looked up from germline, CDR1 is ENHRY and CDR2 is SYGVKD. The CDR3 DNA reads as TGTGCCATCAGGGGATCAGCGGGGGGCTCATCCTACGAGCAGTACTTC. This encodes CAIRGSAGGSSYEQYF.

This clone is a singleton in its sample. The chain joins TRBV19 to TRBJ2-7; the D gene is possibly TRBD2 (6 bases). Trimming stripped 3 bases from V and 3 bases from J, with 15 bases between. The V gene's germline CDR1 is LNHDA and CDR2 SQIVND (reference sequence). This CDR3 is 15 amino acids long. The CDR3 reads CASSIYGRTHYEQYF. The CDR3 nucleotides are TGTGCCAGTAGTATCTATGGGAGGACACACTACGAGCAGTACTTC.

The V call is TRBV11-2, the J call TRBJ2-7; possible D gene TRBD2, 6 bases. This CDR3 has 15 amino acids. Germline-derived CDR1 and CDR2 are SGHAT and FQNNGV. V lost 5 bases to trimming and J lost 4 bases, with 18 bases between them. The CDR3 DNA reads TGTGCCAGCAGCCCCGGACAAGGAGGACTATACGAGCAGTACTTC. Translated, it gives CASSPGQGGLYEQYF.